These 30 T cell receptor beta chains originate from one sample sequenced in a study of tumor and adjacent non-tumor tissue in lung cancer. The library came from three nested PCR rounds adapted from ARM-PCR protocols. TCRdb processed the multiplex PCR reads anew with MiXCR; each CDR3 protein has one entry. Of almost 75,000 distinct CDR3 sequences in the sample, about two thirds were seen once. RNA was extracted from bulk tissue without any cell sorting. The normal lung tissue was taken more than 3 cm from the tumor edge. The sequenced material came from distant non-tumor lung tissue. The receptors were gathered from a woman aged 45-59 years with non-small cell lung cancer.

The CDR3 DNA reads TGTGCCAGCCGACATACAGGGGGCGATAACACCGGGGAGCTGTTTTTT. Its translation is CASRHTGGDNTGELFF. The chain has TRBV6-1 and TRBJ2-2; 9 positions agree with TRBD1. V was pared by 8 bases and J by 2 bases, with 9 bases of the junction left unmatched. Germline values: CDR1 MNHNS, CDR2 SASEGT. This CDR3 is built from 16 residues.

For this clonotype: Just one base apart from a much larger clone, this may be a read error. The CDR3 DNA sequence: TGCAGCGTTGACCCAATAGGGACAGGGTTTGTTTTCTTT. Translated, it gives CSVDPIGTGFVFF. This rearrangement joins TRBV29-1 to TRBJ1-1; 9 bases agree with TRBD1. CDR3 length: 13 amino acids. V shed 3 bases, J shed 13 bases, and the junction held 12 bases outside the gene matches. In germline, CDR1 is SQVTM, CDR2 ANQGSEA.

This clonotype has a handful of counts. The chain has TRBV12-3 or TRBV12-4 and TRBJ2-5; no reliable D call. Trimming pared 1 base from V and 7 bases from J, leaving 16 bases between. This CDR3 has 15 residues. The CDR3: CASSLEGQATWTQYF. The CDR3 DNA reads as TGTGCCAGCAGTTTAGAAGGCCAGGCAACATGGACCCAGTACTTC.

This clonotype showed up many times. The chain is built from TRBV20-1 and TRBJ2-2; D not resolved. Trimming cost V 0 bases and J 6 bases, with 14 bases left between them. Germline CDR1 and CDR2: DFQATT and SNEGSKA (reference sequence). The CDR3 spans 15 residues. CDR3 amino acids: CSARDGLSDAGELFF. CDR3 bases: TGCAGTGCTAGAGATGGGTTGTCGGACGCCGGGGAGCTGTTTTTT.

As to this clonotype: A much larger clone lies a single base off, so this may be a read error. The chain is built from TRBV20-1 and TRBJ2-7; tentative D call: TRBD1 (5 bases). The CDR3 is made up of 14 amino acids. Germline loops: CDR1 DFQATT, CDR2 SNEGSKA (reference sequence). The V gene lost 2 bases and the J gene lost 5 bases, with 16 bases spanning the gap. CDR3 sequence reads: CSARTDMGFNEQYF. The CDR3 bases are TGCAGTGCTAGAACGGACATGGGATTCAACGAGCAGTACTTC.

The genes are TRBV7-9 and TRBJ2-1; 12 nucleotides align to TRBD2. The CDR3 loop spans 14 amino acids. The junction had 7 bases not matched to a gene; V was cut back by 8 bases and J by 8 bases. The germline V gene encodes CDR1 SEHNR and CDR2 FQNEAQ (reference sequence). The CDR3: CASLSTSGRYEQFF. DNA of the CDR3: TGTGCCAGCCTTTCGACTAGCGGGAGATATGAGCAGTTCTTC.

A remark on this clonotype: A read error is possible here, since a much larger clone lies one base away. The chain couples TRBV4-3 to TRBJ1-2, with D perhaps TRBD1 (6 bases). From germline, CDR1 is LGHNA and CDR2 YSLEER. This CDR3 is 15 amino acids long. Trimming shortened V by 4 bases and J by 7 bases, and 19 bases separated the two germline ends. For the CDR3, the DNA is TGCGCCAGCAGCCGATTTTCCGGGACATCGTTTGGCTACACCTTC. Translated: CASSRFSGTSFGYTF.

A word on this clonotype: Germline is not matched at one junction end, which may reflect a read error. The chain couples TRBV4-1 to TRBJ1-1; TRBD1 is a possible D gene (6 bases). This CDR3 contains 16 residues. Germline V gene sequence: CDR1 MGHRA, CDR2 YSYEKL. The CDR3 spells CASSRDRYRVNIEAFF. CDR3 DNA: TGCGCCAGCAGCCGAGATCGTTACAGGGTGAACATTGAAGCTTTCTTT.

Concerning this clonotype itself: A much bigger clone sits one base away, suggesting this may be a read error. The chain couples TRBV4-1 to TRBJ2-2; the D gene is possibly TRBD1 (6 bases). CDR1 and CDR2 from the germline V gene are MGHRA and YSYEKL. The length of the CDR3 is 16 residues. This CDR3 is CASSRLVGADTGDLFF. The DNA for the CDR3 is TGCGCCAGCAGCCGCCTCGTGGGGGCTGACACCGGGGACCTGTTTTTT.

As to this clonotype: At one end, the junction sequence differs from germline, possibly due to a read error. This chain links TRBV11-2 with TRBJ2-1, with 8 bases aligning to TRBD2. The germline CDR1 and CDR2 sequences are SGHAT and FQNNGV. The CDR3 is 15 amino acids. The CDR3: CTSSLQREFYNEQFF. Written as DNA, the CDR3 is TGTACCAGCAGCTTGCAGCGGGAGTTCTACAATGAGCAGTTCTTC.

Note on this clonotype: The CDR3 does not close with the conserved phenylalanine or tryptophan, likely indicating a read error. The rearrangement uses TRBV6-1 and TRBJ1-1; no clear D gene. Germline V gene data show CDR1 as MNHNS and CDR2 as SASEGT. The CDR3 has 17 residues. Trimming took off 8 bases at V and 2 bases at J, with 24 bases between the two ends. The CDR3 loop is CASRENPSGRINTEAFS. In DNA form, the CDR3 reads TGTGCCAGCCGAGAAAACCCCTCGGGCAGGATTAACACTGAAGCTTTCTCT.

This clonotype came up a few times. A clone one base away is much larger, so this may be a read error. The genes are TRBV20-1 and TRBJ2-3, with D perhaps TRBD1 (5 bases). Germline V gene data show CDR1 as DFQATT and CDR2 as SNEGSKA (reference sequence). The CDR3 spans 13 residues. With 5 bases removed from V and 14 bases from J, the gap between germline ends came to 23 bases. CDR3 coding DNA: TGCAGTGCTCATCAGTCGTCTGTGGGTCAGGGGTATTTT. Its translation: CSAHQSSVGQGYF.

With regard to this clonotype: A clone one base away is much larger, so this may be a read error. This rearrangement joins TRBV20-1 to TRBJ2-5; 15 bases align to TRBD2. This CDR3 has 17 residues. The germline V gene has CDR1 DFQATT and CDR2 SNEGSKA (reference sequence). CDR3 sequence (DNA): TGCAGTGCTGAAGGACTAGCGGGAGGGCCAAAAGGAGAGACCGAGTACTTC. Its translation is CSAEGLAGGPKGETEYF.

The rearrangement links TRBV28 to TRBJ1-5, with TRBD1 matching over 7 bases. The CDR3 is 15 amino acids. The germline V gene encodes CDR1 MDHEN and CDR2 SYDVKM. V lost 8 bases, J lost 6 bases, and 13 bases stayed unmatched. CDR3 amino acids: CASESPTGWVQPQHF. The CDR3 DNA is TGTGCCAGCGAATCACCGACAGGGTGGGTTCAGCCCCAGCATTTT.

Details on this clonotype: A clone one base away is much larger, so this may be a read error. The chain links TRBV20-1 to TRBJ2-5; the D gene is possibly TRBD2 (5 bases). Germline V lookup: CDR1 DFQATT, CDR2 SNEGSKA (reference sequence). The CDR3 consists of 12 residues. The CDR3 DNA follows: TGCAGTACTAGAGATTTAGGAGAGACCCAGTACTTC. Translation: CSTRDLGETQYF.

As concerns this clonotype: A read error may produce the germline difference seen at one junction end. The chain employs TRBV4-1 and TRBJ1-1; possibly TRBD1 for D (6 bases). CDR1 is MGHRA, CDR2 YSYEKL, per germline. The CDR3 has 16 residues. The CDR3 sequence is CPSSQYLYRVVTEAFF. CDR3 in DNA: TGCCCCAGCAGCCAATATCTCTACAGGGTCGTCACTGAAGCTTTCTTT.

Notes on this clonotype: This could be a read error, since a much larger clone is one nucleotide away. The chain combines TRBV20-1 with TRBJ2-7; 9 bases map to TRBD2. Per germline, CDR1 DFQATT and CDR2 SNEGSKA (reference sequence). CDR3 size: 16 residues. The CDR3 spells CSPRDMSSGKVYEQYF. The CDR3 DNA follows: TGCAGTCCTAGAGATATGTCTAGCGGGAAAGTTTACGAGCAGTACTTC.

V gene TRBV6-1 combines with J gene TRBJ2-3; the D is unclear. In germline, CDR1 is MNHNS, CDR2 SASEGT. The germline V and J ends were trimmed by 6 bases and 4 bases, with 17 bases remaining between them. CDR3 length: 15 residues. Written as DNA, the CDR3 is TGTGCCAGCAGAAGCCCGGTACAGAAGGCAGATACGCAGTATTTT. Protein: CASRSPVQKADTQYF.

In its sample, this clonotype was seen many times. The CDR3 nucleotides are TGTGCCAGCAGTGCCAGAAGCCGAAACACCGGGGAGCTGTTTTTT. Encoded protein: CASSARSRNTGELFF. The rearrangement joins TRBV6-1 to TRBJ2-2; D uncertain. V lost 4 bases to trimming and J lost 2 bases, with 11 bases between them. CDR1 is MNHNS and CDR2 is SASEGT in the germline V gene. The CDR3 contains 15 residues.

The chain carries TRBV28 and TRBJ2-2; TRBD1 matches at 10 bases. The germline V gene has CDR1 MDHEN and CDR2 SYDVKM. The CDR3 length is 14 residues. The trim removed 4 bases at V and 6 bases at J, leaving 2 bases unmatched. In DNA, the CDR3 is TGTGCCAGCAGTTCGACAGGGGGCTCCGGGGAGCTGTTTTTT. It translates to CASSSTGGSGELFF.

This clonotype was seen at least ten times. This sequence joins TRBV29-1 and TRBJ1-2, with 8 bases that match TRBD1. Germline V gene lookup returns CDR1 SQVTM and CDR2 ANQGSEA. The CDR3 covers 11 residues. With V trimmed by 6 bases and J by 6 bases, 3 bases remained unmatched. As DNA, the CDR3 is TGCAGCGTACAGACAGGGGATGGCTACACCTTC. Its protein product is CSVQTGDGYTF.

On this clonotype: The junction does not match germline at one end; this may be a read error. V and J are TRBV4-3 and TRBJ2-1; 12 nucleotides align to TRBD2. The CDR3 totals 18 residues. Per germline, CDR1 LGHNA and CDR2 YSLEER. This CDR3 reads CARSQPGRLAGADNGQFF. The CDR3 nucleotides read TGCGCCAGAAGCCAACCAGGGCGACTAGCGGGAGCGGACAATGGGCAGTTCTTC.

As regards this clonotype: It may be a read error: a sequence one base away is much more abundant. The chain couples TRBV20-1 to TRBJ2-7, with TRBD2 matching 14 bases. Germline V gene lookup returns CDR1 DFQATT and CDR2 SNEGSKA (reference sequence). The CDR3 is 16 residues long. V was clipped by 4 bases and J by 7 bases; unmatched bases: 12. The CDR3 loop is CSANLRGTSGSGEQYF. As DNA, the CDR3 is TGCAGTGCTAACTTACGCGGGACTAGCGGGAGCGGAGAGCAGTACTTC.

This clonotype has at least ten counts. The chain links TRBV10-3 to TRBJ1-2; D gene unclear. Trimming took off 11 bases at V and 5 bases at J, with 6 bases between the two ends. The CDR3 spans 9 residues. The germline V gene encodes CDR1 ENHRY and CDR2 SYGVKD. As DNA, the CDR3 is TGTGCCGTCGGATATGGCTACACCTTC. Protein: CAVGYGYTF.

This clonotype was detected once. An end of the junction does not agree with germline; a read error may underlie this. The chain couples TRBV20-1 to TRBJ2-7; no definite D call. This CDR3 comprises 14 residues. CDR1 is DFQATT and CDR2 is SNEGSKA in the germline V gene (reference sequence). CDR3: CNANREGMGYEQYF. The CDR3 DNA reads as TGCAATGCTAACCGAGAAGGCATGGGCTACGAGCAGTACTTC.

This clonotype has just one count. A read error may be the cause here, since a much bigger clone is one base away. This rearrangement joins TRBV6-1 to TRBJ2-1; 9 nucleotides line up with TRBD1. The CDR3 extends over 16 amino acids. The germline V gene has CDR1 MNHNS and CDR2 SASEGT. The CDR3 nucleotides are TGTGCCATCAGTGTCGGCGGACAGGGGTCCTACAATGAGCAGTTCTTC. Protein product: CAISVGGQGSYNEQFF.

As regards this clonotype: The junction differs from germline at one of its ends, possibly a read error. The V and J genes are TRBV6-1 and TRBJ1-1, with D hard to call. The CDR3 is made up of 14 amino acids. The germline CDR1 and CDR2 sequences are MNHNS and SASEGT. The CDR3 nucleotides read TGTGCCAGCAGTGAAAATGGACGGGTAACTGAAACTTTCTTT. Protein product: CASSENGRVTETFF.

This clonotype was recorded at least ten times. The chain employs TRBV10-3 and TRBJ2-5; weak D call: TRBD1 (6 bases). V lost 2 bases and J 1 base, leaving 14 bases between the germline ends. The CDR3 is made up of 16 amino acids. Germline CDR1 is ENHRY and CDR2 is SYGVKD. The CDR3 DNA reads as TGTGCCATCAGTGAGATGGGGGCCAATGCCCAAGAGACCCAGTACTTC. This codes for CAISEMGANAQETQYF.

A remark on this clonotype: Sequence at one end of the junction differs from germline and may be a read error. The CDR3 region has the DNA TGTGCCGGCAGTTTCGAAGAGACCCAGTACTTC. Amino acids: CAGSFEETQYF. The chain carries TRBV12-3 or TRBV12-4 and TRBJ2-5; no clear D. The CDR3 loop spans 11 amino acids.

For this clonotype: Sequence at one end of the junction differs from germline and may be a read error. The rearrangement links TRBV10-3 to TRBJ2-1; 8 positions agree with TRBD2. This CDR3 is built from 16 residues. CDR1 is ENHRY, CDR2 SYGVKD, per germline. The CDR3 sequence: CAVSRGANGRANEQFF. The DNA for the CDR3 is TGTGCCGTCAGCAGGGGAGCGAACGGGAGGGCCAATGAGCAGTTCTTC.